This TCR beta chain was recorded in a study of T cells in Graves' hyperthyroidism and ophthalmopathy. The CDR3 is 13 residues long. V was clipped by 3 bases and J by 7 bases, with 13 bases between them. Germline V lookup: CDR1 SQVTM, CDR2 ANQGSEA. RNA transcripts gave rise to amplified TCR beta CDR3 regions. RT-PCR in the first round (using the HTBI primer set) targeted the TCR CDR3. TCRdb redid the calling of the multiplex PCR reads with MiXCR, one entry per CDR3 protein. The sample holds 500,000 to 550,000 distinct CDR3 sequences, just under 20% seen once. This TCR came from a man aged 35-49 years with Graves' ophthalmopathy. The sample comprised blood. The rearrangement joins TRBV29-1 to TRBJ2-1; D not certain. CDR3 region: CSVDSTLGNEQFF. DNA of the CDR3: TGCAGCGTTGATTCCACACTGGGGAATGAGCAGTTCTTC.